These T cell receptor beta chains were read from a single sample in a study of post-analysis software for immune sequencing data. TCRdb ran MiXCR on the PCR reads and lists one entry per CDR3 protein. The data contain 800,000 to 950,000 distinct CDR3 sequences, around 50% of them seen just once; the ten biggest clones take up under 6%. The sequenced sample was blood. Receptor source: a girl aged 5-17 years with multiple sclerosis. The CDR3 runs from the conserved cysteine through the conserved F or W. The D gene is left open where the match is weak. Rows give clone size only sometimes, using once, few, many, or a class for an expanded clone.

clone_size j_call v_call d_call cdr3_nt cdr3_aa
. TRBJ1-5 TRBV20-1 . TGCAGTGCTAGCAGGGGAAACCCACATAACAATCAGCCCCAGCATTTT CSASRGNPHNNQPQHF
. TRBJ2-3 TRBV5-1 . TGCGCCAGCGGCTGGAGGACAGATACGCAGTATTTT CASGWRTDTQYF
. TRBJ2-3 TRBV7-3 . TGTGCCAGCAGCGCCCCGACCGGGGGAAGCCGCACAGATACGCAGTATTTT CASSAPTGGSRTDTQYF
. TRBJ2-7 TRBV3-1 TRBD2 TGTGCCAGCAGCCAAGATAGCCGTAGCGGGAGCGACGAGCAGTACTTC CASSQDSRSGSDEQYF
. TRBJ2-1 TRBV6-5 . TGTGCCACCGGGACCGACGGCTACAATGAGCAGTTCTTC CATGTDGYNEQFF
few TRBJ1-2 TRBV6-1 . TGTGCCAGCGAAACGGAAGGTGGCATCCCGTGGGGCTATGGCTACACCTTC CASETEGGIPWGYGYTF
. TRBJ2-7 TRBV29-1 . TGCAGCGTTGGAAACAGGGCCGACGAGCGGTACTTC CSVGNRADERYF
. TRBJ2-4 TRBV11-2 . TGTGCCAGCAGCTTAGTGGAGGTGCAGTACTTC CASSLVEVQYF
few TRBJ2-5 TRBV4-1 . TGCGCCAGCAGCCAAGGAGGGTTGGAGCAAGAGACCCAGTACTTC CASSQGGLEQETQYF
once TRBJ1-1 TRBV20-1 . TGCAGTGCTAGACCGGAACGGAACACTGAAGCTTTCTTT CSARPERNTEAFF
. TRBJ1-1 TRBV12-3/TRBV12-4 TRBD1 TGTGCCAGCAGTGAGACAGGGGGCCCGGGCACTGAAGCTTTCTTT CASSETGGPGTEAFF
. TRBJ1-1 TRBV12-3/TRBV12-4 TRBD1 TGTGCCAGCAGCCCCAACTCTGACAGGGCGGGCACTGAAGCTTTCTTT CASSPNSDRAGTEAFF
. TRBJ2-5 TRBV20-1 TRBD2 TGCAGTGCTACCCGAGCGGGAGGGGGTCAAGAGACCCAGTACTTC CSATRAGGGQETQYF
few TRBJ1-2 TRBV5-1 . TGCGCCAGCAGCTTGGGGCAGGGTTCGTCCTATGGCTACACCTTC CASSLGQGSSYGYTF
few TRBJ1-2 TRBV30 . TGTGCCTGGTATACCAATGGACAGTCCAGTAATGGCTACACCTTC CAWYTNGQSSNGYTF
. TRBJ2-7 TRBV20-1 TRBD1 TGCAGTGCTGTGACAGGGGGATACGAGCAGTACTTC CSAVTGGYEQYF
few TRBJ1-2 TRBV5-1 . TGCGCCAGCAGCTTGATGCCGGGGAACAGCTATGGCTACACCTTC CASSLMPGNSYGYTF
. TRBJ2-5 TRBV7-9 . TGTGCCAGCAGCCCCGCCGGGACAAAAGAGACCCAGTACTTC CASSPAGTKETQYF
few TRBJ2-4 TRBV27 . TGTGCCAGCAGTCCTTATCCCCCTCTAGCCAAAAACATTCAGTACTTC CASSPYPPLAKNIQYF
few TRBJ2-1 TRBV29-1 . TGCAGCGTTGCGGTCCGAGGGTCCTACAATGAGCAGTTCTTC CSVAVRGSYNEQFF
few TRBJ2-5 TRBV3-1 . TGTGCCAGCAGCCAAGGGGGTAGGCAGGGGTGGCGAGAGACCCAGTACTTC CASSQGGRQGWRETQYF
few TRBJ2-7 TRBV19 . TGTGCCAGCAGTATGACGGGCTACGAGCAGTACTTC CASSMTGYEQYF
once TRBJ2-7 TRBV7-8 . TGTGCCAGCAGCTTACCTTCTCGACGTTATCCCACCTACGAGCAGTACTTC CASSLPSRRYPTYEQYF